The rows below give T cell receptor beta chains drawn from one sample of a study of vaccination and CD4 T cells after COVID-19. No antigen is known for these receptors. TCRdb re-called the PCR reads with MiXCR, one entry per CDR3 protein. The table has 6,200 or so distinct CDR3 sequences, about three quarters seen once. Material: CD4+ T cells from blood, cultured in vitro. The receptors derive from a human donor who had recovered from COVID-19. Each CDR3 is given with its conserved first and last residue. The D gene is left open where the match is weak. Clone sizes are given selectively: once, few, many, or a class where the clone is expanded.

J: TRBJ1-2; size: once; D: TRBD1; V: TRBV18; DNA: TGTGCCAGCTCACCACGACAGGGTTACTATGGCTACACCTTC; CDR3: CASSPRQGYYGYTF
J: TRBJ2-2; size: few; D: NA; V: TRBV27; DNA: TGTGCCAGCAGAGTAGGGCGGAACACCGGGGAGCTGTTTTTT; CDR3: CASRVGRNTGELFF
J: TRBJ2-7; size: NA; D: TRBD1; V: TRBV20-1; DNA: TGCAGTGCTCCGGGACAGGGGGCACTTAACGAGCAGTACTTC; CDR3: CSAPGQGALNEQYF
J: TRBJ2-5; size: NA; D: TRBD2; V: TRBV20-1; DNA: TGCAGTGCCGCGCGGGGGGGCCAAGAGACCCAGTACTTC; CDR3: CSAARGGQETQYF
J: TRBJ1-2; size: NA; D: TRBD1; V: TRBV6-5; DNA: TGTGCCAGCAGTTACTCGATTGGGACAGGGTTAGATGGCTACACCTTC; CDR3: CASSYSIGTGLDGYTF
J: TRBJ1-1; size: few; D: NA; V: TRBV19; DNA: TGTGCCAGTAGTGTCGTACAGGGTGAAGCTTTCTTT; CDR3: CASSVVQGEAFF
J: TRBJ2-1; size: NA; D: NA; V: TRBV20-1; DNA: TGCAGTGCAAACAGAGGTTTCTACAATGAGCAGTTCTTC; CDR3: CSANRGFYNEQFF
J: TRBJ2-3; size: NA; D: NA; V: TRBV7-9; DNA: TGTGCCAGCAGCTTAGGCGGCTATCCAACAGATACGCAGTATTTT; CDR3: CASSLGGYPTDTQYF
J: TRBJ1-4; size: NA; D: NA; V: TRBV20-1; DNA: TGCAGTGCTTCGGACAGCTTAGGGCTTGAAAAACTGTTTTTT; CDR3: CSASDSLGLEKLFF
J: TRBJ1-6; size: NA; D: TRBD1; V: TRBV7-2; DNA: TGTGCCACCAGGGGGACGGGCTCACCCCTCCACTTT; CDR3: CATRGTGSPLHF
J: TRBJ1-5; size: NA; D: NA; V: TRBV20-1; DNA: TGCAGTGCTAGAGATAGCAAGAGCGGGCAGCCCCAGCATTTT; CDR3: CSARDSKSGQPQHF
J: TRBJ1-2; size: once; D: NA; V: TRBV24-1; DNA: TGTGCCACCAGTGATTGGGGAAAGAGCTATGGCTACACCTTC; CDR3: CATSDWGKSYGYTF